The clone carrying this T cell receptor beta chain was detected a few times. What it binds is not known. Germline assignment: CDR1 LNHNV and CDR2 YYDKDF (reference sequence). This CDR3 region has 16 residues. Trimming cost V 0 bases and J 0 bases; bases outside gene matches: 5. Unique molecular identifiers were attached to individual cDNA molecules during library preparation. Per the study methods: Samples held a median of approximately 94,000 TCRs, range 23,224–690,600. MiXCR, applied by TCRdb to the RACE reads, yields one record per CDR3 protein. The V and J calls and clone size are TCRdb's, not the authors'. This sample has 130,000 or so distinct CDR3 sequences, with more than 7.5% found just once. This record comes from a study of human T cells and chemical hapten exposure. Study-level points and caveats: With DPC sensitization, TCRs exceeding 1 in 1000 frequency showed no change.

Described time point: healthy volunteer bleed at 2 weeks. The total RNA was obtained from whole blood that was not fractionated. The rearrangement links TRBV15 to TRBJ2-7; 7 bases fit TRBD2. The TCR was taken from a male donor in good health. Some clones in this sample may be carry-over from other donors' samples. The sample was whole blood. The CDR3 is CATSRDMVAGSYEQYF. The CDR3 DNA follows: TGTGCCACCAGCAGAGATATGGTAGCGGGCTCCTACGAGCAGTACTTC.